The present TCR beta chain was sequenced within a study of glioma-infiltrating T cells. This clonotype was counted between two and nine times. Its antigen remains unknown. Overall study results and limits: Tissue and blood shared very few CDR3 sequences.

The iRepertoire nested amplicon-rescue multiplex PCR amplified TCR alpha and beta CDR3s from RNA. TCRdb independently ran MiXCR on the multiplex PCR reads; one entry per CDR3 protein. The sample contains 300,000 to 400,000 distinct CDR3 sequences, roughly two fifths of which appear only once. The germline CDR1 and CDR2 sequences are MNHNS and SASEGT. V lost 0 bases, J lost 0 bases, and 3 bases lay in between. The CDR3 runs to 14 residues. This clonotype was sampled from a human donor with low-grade glioma or glioblastoma, undergoing nonglioma brain surgery, or in good health (not recorded which). The chain is built from TRBV6-1 and TRBJ1-5, with no clear D. Source material: glioma tissue, nonneoplastic brain tissue, or PBMCs (not recorded which). As DNA, the CDR3 is TGTGCCAGCAGTGAAGCGGGTAGCAATCAGCCCCAGCATTTT. Translation: CASSEAGSNQPQHF.